This TCR beta chain emerged from a study of early T cells in non-severe SARS-CoV-2 infection. Study as a whole: Sequenced material consisted of bulk RNA (from unsorted whole blood), and chains were unpaired.

V trimming: 4 bases; J trimming: 2 bases; junction bases outside the gene matches: 3. Germline V CDR1 and CDR2: SGHRS, YFSETQ. The CDR3 consists of 14 residues. Separate cDNA molecules each had unique molecular identifiers attached to them. TCRdb re-derived calls from the 5' RACE reads in MiXCR, one entry per CDR3 protein. Of about 69,000 distinct CDR3 sequences in the sample, 12% to 15% are singletons; the top ten hold roughly 13%. Whole-study findings and limits: Lookups in VDJdb leaned toward anti-spike CD8 responses and missed private and CD4 specificities.

This clonotype appeared a few times. The antigen remains unidentified. The sample taken for sequencing was whole blood. The gene calls are TRBV5-1 and TRBJ1-3; 7 bases align to TRBD1. The receptor was derived from an adult who was a healthcare worker with PCR-confirmed SARS-CoV-2 infection or an uninfected control (not recorded which). CDR3 bases: TGCGCCAGCAGCCTGACAGGGACTGGAAACACCATATATTTT. Its protein product is CASSLTGTGNTIYF.